The next 14 T cell receptor beta chains were all read from a single sample in a study of blood T cell repertoires in COVID-19. Some clones are missing from TCRdb's copy, which holds only in-frame ones; the method was immunoSEQ multiplex PCR. The data hold approximately 130,000 clones, with around 85% observed a single time. Sequencing input: peripheral blood. All receptors derive from a human donor in a cohort sampled during active COVID-19.

The chain employs TRBV2 and TRBJ2-5; 7 bases are a match to TRBD1. The V gene's germline CDR1 is SNHLY and CDR2 FYNNEI. This CDR3 has 19 amino acids. J was trimmed by 2 bases and V by 9 bases; bases with no gene match: 24. CDR3 sequence: CASGGEGAWGERAQETQYF. The CDR3, as DNA: TGTGCCAGTGGGGGCGAGGGGGCCTGGGGAGAGAGGGCTCAAGAGACCCAGTACTTC. Full variable domain (missing parts from reference TRBV2 and TRBJ2-5): EPEVTQTPSHQVTQMGQEVILRCVPISNHLYFYWYRQILGQKVEFLVSFYNNEISEKSEIFDDQFSVERPDGSNFTLKIRSTKLEDSAMYFCASGGEGAWGERAQETQYFGPGTRLLVL.

CDR3 protein: CASSKGAGGLDTQYF. The CDR3 DNA follows: TGTGCCAGCAGCAAAGGGGCGGGGGGGCTAGATACGCAGTATTTT. The gene calls are TRBV7-2 and TRBJ2-3; 9 bases agree with TRBD2. CDR3 length: 15 amino acids. Germline values: CDR1 SGHTA, CDR2 FQGNSA. Germline trimming cut 5 bases from V and 5 bases from J; bases unmatched to any gene: 8.

The gene calls are TRBV5-5 and TRBJ1-5, with D possibly being TRBD1 (5 bases). The CDR3 is made up of 18 amino acids. V was cut by 2 bases and J by 3 bases, with 21 bases left in between. Germline assignment: CDR1 SGHKS and CDR2 YYEKEE (reference sequence). This CDR3 is CASSFATQAGRLNQPQHF. As DNA, the CDR3 is TGTGCCAGCAGCTTCGCTACCCAAGCGGGACGGCTCAATCAGCCCCAGCATTTT.

This chain connects TRBV5-1 to TRBJ2-3; 7 nucleotides match TRBD1. Germline lookup yields CDR1 SGHRS and CDR2 YFSETQ. After removal of 0 bases from V and 0 bases from J, the junction contained 4 bases not matched to a gene. The CDR3 has 16 amino acids. The chain's CDR3 is CASSLVTGASTDTQYF. CDR3 bases: TGCGCCAGCAGCTTGGTCACAGGGGCTAGCACAGATACGCAGTATTTT.

Here the CDR3 DNA reads TGTGCCAGCAGAGGACATACCGTACTTAATTCACCCCTCCACTTT. Translation gives CASRGHTVLNSPLHF. The chain employs TRBV2 and TRBJ1-6; tentative D call: TRBD1 (5 bases). The CDR3 spans 15 residues. Germline loops: CDR1 SNHLY, CDR2 FYNNEI. The germline V and J ends were trimmed by 6 bases and 6 bases, with 15 bases remaining between them.

In this sample, this clone turned up once. CDR3 sequence reads: CASSGGADSYNEQFF. DNA for the CDR3: TGTGCCAGCTCTGGGGGGGCCGACTCCTACAATGAGCAGTTCTTC. V and J are TRBV11-3 and TRBJ2-1, with TRBD2 as a possible D gene (7 bases). CDR3 length equals 15 residues. Germline lookup yields CDR1 SGHNT and CDR2 YENEEA. Trimming shortened V by 8 bases and J by 0 bases, and 14 bases separated the two germline ends.

The genes are TRBV5-1 and TRBJ2-1, with TRBD2 matching 8 bases. CDR3 length equals 15 residues. V lost 2 bases to trimming and J lost 8 bases; unmatched junction nucleotides: 9. From germline, CDR1 is SGHRS and CDR2 YFSETQ. Here the CDR3 reads CASSLGREASYEQFF. The CDR3 region has the DNA TGCGCCAGCAGCTTAGGGCGGGAGGCTTCTTATGAGCAGTTCTTC.

The rearrangement links TRBV5-1 to TRBJ2-1, with 8 bases that match TRBD1. The ends lost 0 bases at V and 4 bases at J; junction bases unmatched: 6. CDR1 is SGHRS, CDR2 YFSETQ, per germline. The CDR3 extends over 16 amino acids. The CDR3 spells CASSLVPGTGYNEQFF. Here the CDR3 DNA reads TGCGCCAGCAGCTTGGTTCCCGGGACAGGTTACAATGAGCAGTTCTTC.

The V and J genes are TRBV25-1 and TRBJ1-5; TRBD1 might be the D (6 bases). Germline V gene data show CDR1 as MGHDK and CDR2 as SYGVNS. The CDR3 length is 14 residues. Trimming removed 5 bases at V and 5 bases at J, with 13 bases between. The CDR3 is CASSLGQTDQPQHF. The CDR3 DNA reads TGTGCCAGCAGTTTAGGACAGACCGATCAGCCCCAGCATTTT.

The CDR3 loop reads CASSPGTANEQFF. CDR3 nucleotides: TGTGCCAGCAGCCCCGGGACAGCGAATGAGCAGTTCTTC. The gene calls are TRBV11-1 and TRBJ2-1; 7 bases align to TRBD1. Germline V gene sequence: CDR1 SGHAT, CDR2 FQDESV (reference sequence). J gave up 7 bases and V 5 bases, and 5 bases lay outside the gene matches. CDR3 length: 13 residues. Supplemented by reference TRBV11-1 and TRBJ2-1, the full variable domain reads EAEVAQSPRYKITEKSQAVAFWCDPISGHATLYWYRQILGQGPELLVQFQDESVVDDSQLPKDRFSAERLKGVDSTLKIQPAELGDSAMYLCASSPGTANEQFFGPGTRLTVL.

This rearrangement joins TRBV15 to TRBJ1-1, with D tentatively TRBD1 (5 bases). This CDR3 is built from 13 residues. Germline CDR1 reads LNHNV; CDR2 reads YYDKDF (reference sequence). Trimming took 3 bases from V and 1 from J, leaving 6 bases between them. The CDR3 spells CATSRDTNTEAFF. DNA for the CDR3: TGTGCCACCAGCAGGGACACGAACACTGAAGCTTTCTTT.

J is TRBJ2-1 and V is TRBV9; the match to TRBD2 covers 12 bases. Trimming removed 0 bases from V and 6 bases from J; junction bases left unmatched: 4. This CDR3 has 16 amino acids. Germline loops: CDR1 SGDLS, CDR2 YYNGEE. In DNA form, the CDR3 reads TGTGCCAGCAGCGTAGCCCTAGCGGGGGGGCGCAATGAGCAGTTCTTC. Translation: CASSVALAGGRNEQFF. Full variable domain (remainder filled in from reference TRBV9 and TRBJ2-1): DSGVTQTPKHLITATGQRVTLRCSPRSGDLSVYWYQQSLDQGLQFLIQYYNGEERAKGNILERFSAQQFPDLHSELNLSSLELGDSALYFCASSVALAGGRNEQFFGPGTRLTVL.

The chain is built from TRBV2 and TRBJ1-5; a possible D gene is TRBD1 (6 bases). Trimming removed 6 bases at V and 6 bases at J, with 18 bases between. Per germline, CDR1 SNHLY and CDR2 FYNNEI. The CDR3 has 15 residues. In DNA form, the CDR3 reads TGTGCCAGCAGGGAAAGGACAGCCTACGGTCAGCCCCAGCATTTT. Its protein product is CASRERTAYGQPQHF. Supplemented by reference TRBV2 and TRBJ1-5, the full variable domain reads EPEVTQTPSHQVTQMGQEVILRCVPISNHLYFYWYRQILGQKVEFLVSFYNNEISEKSEIFDDQFSVERPDGSNFTLKIRSTKLEDSAMYFCASRERTAYGQPQHFGDGTRLSIL.

The CDR3 spells CASSQELPGTGNTIYF. The CDR3 DNA follows: TGCGCCAGCAGCCAAGAACTTCCAGGGACTGGAAACACCATATATTTT. The chain is built from TRBV4-3 and TRBJ1-3, with D perhaps TRBD1 (5 bases). The CDR3 is made up of 16 amino acids. Germline CDR1 LGHNA, CDR2 YSLEER. The V gene lost 0 bases and the J gene lost 2 bases, with 11 bases spanning the gap.